The rows below give T cell receptor beta chains drawn from one sample of a study of T cell changes during pregnancy in multiple sclerosis. TCRdb keeps only in-frame clones here, not all; method: immunoSEQ multiplex PCR. This table holds approximately 70,000 clones, around 92% found once. The source was peripheral blood, collected in the first trimester of pregnancy. The receptors were gathered from a female donor in good health, enrolled as a control in a pregnancy study. CDR3s include the opening cysteine and the closing phenylalanine or tryptophan. The order of the fields is V gene, J gene, clone size, D gene, CDR3 DNA, CDR3 protein. D genes are given only for firm matches. Not every row has a clone size; where given, it reads once, few, many or a size class.

>TRBV4-3|TRBJ1-3|-|-
TGCGCCAGCAGCCAAGCCACAGGAAACACCATATATTTT
CASSQATGNTIYF
>TRBV29-1|TRBJ1-2|-|TRBD1
TGCAGCGTTGCTCGGGACAGTACTAACTATGGCTACACCTTC
CSVARDSTNYGYTF
>TRBV4-3|TRBJ1-1|-|-
TGCGCCAGCCGTTTTCTGGGGGCGGACACTGAAGCTTTCTTT
CASRFLGADTEAFF
>TRBV7-6|TRBJ2-5|-|TRBD2
TGTGCCAGCAGCTCCATCGCGGGAGAGCAAGAGACCCAGTACTTC
CASSSIAGEQETQYF
>TRBV6-5|TRBJ1-2|-|-
TGTGCCAGCAGCACGGACAGCACTTATGGCTACACCTTC
CASSTDSTYGYTF
>TRBV11-2|TRBJ1-1|-|TRBD1
TGTGCCAGCAGCTTAACAGGGGTGTACACTGAAGCTTTCTTT
CASSLTGVYTEAFF
>TRBV15|TRBJ2-7|-|TRBD2
TGTGCCACCAGCAGAGATATGGTAGCGGGAGCCCTCGACGAGCAGTACTTC
CATSRDMVAGALDEQYF
>TRBV4-3|TRBJ2-7|-|TRBD2
TGCGCCAGCAGCCGGACTAGCGGATACGAGCAGTACTTC
CASSRTSGYEQYF
>TRBV18|TRBJ2-7|few|TRBD1
TGTGCCAGCTCACTACTCCCGGGACAGGCAACCTACGAGCAGTACTTC
CASSLLPGQATYEQYF
>TRBV2|TRBJ2-7|-|-
TGTGCCAGCAGTTCCGGTCGATCCTACGAGCAGTACTTC
CASSSGRSYEQYF
>TRBV19|TRBJ2-7|-|-
TGTGCCAGTAGTCCCCAACGGACAGTCTCCTACGAGCAGTACTTC
CASSPQRTVSYEQYF
>TRBV6-5|TRBJ2-7|once|TRBD2
TGTGCCAGCAGTTACTCGAGGGCTAGCGGGAGCGGCGAGCAGTACTTC
CASSYSRASGSGEQYF
>TRBV9|TRBJ2-3|-|-
TGTGCCAGCAGCCCCCGACAGACATTTTTATCCACAGATACGCAGTATTTT
CASSPRQTFLSTDTQYF
>TRBV9|TRBJ2-3|-|-
TGTGCCAGCAGCCCCAGTAGGTCACTAGCTGACAGCACAGATACGCAGTATTTT
CASSPSRSLADSTDTQYF
>TRBV29-1|TRBJ1-2|-|TRBD1
TGCAGCGCATCGACAGGGGATCCCCATGGCTACACCTTC
CSASTGDPHGYTF
>TRBV5-1|TRBJ2-3|-|-
TGCGCCAGCAGCCTTAACACAGATACGCAGTATTTT
CASSLNTDTQYF
>TRBV19|TRBJ1-4|-|-
TGTGCCAGTAGTCCGCAGACAGCAACTAATGAAAAACTGTTTTTT
CASSPQTATNEKLFF
>TRBV7-2|TRBJ1-1|-|TRBD1
TGTGCCAGCAGCGCGCGCGGACAGGGCTACACTGAAGCTTTCTTT
CASSARGQGYTEAFF
>TRBV28|TRBJ2-1|-|-
TGTGCCAGCAGTCCCCACCGGGTCTCCTACAATGAGCAGTTCTTC
CASSPHRVSYNEQFF
>TRBV4-1|TRBJ1-5|-|-
TGCGCCAGCAGCCAAATACAGGGATTTAGCAATCAGCCCCAGCATTTT
CASSQIQGFSNQPQHF
>TRBV27|TRBJ1-1|-|TRBD1
TGTGCCAGCAGTCCCGCAGGGGGGCTTAACACTGAAGCTTTCTTT
CASSPAGGLNTEAFF
>TRBV7-2|TRBJ2-5|-|TRBD2
TGTGCCAGCAGCTTGGTAGCGGGGGGGCAAGAGACCCAGTACTTC
CASSLVAGGQETQYF
>TRBV11-3|TRBJ2-7|-|TRBD2
TGTGCCAGCAGCTATGTTAGCGGGAGTCGGGAGCAGTACTTC
CASSYVSGSREQYF
>TRBV4-3|TRBJ1-2|-|-
TGCGCCAGCAGCCAAGATGGGGCAGGGATTAGCTATGGCTACACCTTC
CASSQDGAGISYGYTF
>TRBV5-1|TRBJ2-1|-|-
TGCGCCAGCAGCTTCCGGTATACCTACAATGAGCAGTTCTTC
CASSFRYTYNEQFF
>TRBV6-5|TRBJ1-1|-|TRBD1
TGTGCCAGCAGTTACCAATCGACAGGGGCGAACACTGAAGCTTTCTTT
CASSYQSTGANTEAFF
>TRBV6-6|TRBJ2-6|-|-
TGTGCCAGCATAGACCAGGGGTCTGGGGCCAACGTCCTGACTTTC
CASIDQGSGANVLTF
>TRBV2|TRBJ1-3|-|TRBD1
TGTGCCAGCACCTGGACAGGAAAGAGCTCTGGAAACACCATATATTTT
CASTWTGKSSGNTIYF
>TRBV19|TRBJ2-7|-|-
TGTGCCAGTAGTATAGGGGGCGGCCTTTACGAGCAGTACTTC
CASSIGGGLYEQYF